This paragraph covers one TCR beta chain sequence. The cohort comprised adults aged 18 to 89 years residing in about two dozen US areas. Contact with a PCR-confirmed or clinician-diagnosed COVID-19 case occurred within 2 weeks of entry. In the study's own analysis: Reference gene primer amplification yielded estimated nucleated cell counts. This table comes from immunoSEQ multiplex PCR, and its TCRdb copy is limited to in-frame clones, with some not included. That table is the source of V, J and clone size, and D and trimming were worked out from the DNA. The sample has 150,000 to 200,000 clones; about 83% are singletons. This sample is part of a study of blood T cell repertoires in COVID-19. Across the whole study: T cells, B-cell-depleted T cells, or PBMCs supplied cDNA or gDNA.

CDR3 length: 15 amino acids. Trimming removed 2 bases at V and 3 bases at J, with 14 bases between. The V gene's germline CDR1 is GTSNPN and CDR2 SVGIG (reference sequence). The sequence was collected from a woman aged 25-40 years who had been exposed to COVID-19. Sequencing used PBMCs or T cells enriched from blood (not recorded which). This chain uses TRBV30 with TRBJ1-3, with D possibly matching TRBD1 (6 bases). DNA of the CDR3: TGTGCCTGGAGTCGAACAGGGAGCTTTGGAAACACCATATATTTT. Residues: CAWSRTGSFGNTIYF. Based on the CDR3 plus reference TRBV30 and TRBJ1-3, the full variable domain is SQTIHQWPATLVQPVGSPLSLECTVEGTSNPNLYWYRQAAGRGLQLLFYSVGIGQISSEVPQNLSASRPQDRQFILSSKKLLLSDSGFYLCAWSRTGSFGNTIYFGEGSWLTVV.